One and the same sample provided the 15 T cell receptor beta chains below, sequenced in a study of post-analysis software for immune sequencing data. Every TCR beta cDNA library bore unique molecular identifiers. MiXCR, applied by TCRdb to the PCR reads, yields one record per CDR3 protein. The sample gives hundreds of thousands of distinct CDR3 sequences, just under 30% of which show up once; more than 0.45% is in the top ten. Study-wide results and limits: About five TRBV segments, including TRBV5-6, TRBV5-1 and TRBV20-1, were more frequent in patients than controls.

These receptors lack a known antigen. The source material was blood. Source of these receptors: a girl aged 10-17 years with multiple sclerosis.

There are a few counts of this clonotype. The rearrangement uses TRBV5-1 and TRBJ1-6; 7 nucleotides match TRBD1. The CDR3 covers 17 residues. The V and J ends lost 0 bases and 9 bases, in that order; junction bases with no gene match: 12. Germline V gives CDR1 SGHRS, CDR2 YFSETQ. CDR3 protein: CASSLVATGTGISPLHF. In DNA, the CDR3 is TGCGCCAGCAGCTTGGTGGCGACAGGGACCGGTATTTCACCCCTCCACTTT.

This clonotype occurred a few times. The chain recombines TRBV13 with TRBJ2-5; the match to TRBD2 covers 10 bases. V lost 5 bases, J lost 5 bases, and 14 bases stayed unmatched. The V gene's germline CDR1 is PRHDT and CDR2 FYEKMQ (reference sequence). This CDR3 has 17 residues. CDR3 amino acids: CASSLRLAGLIRETQYF. In DNA, the CDR3 is TGTGCCAGCAGCCTCAGACTAGCGGGTCTTATCAGGGAGACCCAGTACTTC.

The chain recombines TRBV20-1 with TRBJ2-1; TRBD2 aligns across 14 bases. Germline lookup yields CDR1 DFQATT and CDR2 SNEGSKA (reference sequence). This CDR3 region has 22 residues. With V trimmed by 1 base and J by 0 bases, 17 bases remained unmatched. The CDR3, as DNA: TGCAGTGCTAGAGGCGCTACGGGACTAGCGGGAGAGCCGAGGAGCTCCTACAATGAGCAGTTCTTC. Amino acids: CSARGATGLAGEPRSSYNEQFF.

In regard to this clonotype: Possible read error: a much larger clone is one base away. The V gene is TRBV29-1, the J gene TRBJ2-3; 12 nucleotides line up with TRBD2. CDR3 length equals 11 residues. Germline V gene data show CDR1 as SQVTM and CDR2 as ANQGSEA. After removal of 4 bases from V and 14 bases from J, the junction contained 4 bases not matched to a gene. The CDR3 spells CSVVPGLAGYF. The DNA of the CDR3 is TGCAGCGTTGTCCCGGGACTAGCGGGGTATTTT.

This chain uses TRBV4-3 with TRBJ2-1; a weak D match, TRBD2 (5 bases). The CDR3 extends over 16 amino acids. The V gene's germline CDR1 is LGHNA and CDR2 YSLEER. Trimming pared 0 bases from V and 6 bases from J, leaving 15 bases between. CDR3 in amino acids: CASSQDPPGGVNEQFF. In DNA form, the CDR3 reads TGCGCCAGCAGCCAAGATCCTCCAGGAGGAGTCAATGAGCAGTTCTTC.

Worth noting for this clonotype: A much larger clone is a single base away; this may be a read error. The chain has TRBV10-3 and TRBJ2-3; the D is unclear. CDR1 is ENHRY and CDR2 is SYGVKD in the germline V gene. The CDR3 is made up of 13 amino acids. This CDR3 is CAISDGLADTQCF. In DNA form, the CDR3 reads TGTGCCATCAGTGACGGGTTAGCAGATACGCAGTGTTTT.

The rearrangement joins TRBV9 to TRBJ2-1; D not resolved. Germline V gene sequence: CDR1 SGDLS, CDR2 YYNGEE. Trimming removed 5 bases from V and 8 bases from J, with 11 bases in between. The CDR3 runs 12 residues. CDR3 in DNA: TGTGCCAGCAGTGATGACACCGATGAGCAGTTCTTC. This gives the protein CASSDDTDEQFF.

In nucleotides, the CDR3 is TGTGCCAGCAGCTTAGTCACAGACCGGCGCCGCCCTGAAAAACTGTTTTTT. This codes for CASSLVTDRRRPEKLFF. V usage is TRBV7-9 and J usage is TRBJ1-4; no definite D call. This CDR3 region has 17 residues. Germline-derived CDR1 and CDR2 are SEHNR and FQNEAQ (reference sequence). Trimming removed 1 base at V and 7 bases at J, with 19 bases between.

V and J are TRBV6-6 and TRBJ2-6; 7 bases align to TRBD1. The V and J ends lost 2 bases and 2 bases, in that order; junction bases with no gene match: 6. Germline CDR1 and CDR2: MNHNY and SVGAGI (reference sequence). This CDR3 is 17 amino acids long. The chain's CDR3 is CASSYLGGGPGANVLTF. CDR3 nucleotide sequence: TGTGCCAGCAGTTACCTAGGGGGCGGGCCTGGGGCCAACGTCCTGACTTTC.

The chain employs TRBV6-5 and TRBJ2-7, with D perhaps given as TRBD1 or TRBD2 (6 bases each). The CDR3 runs to 13 residues. Trimming removed 2 bases at V and 2 bases at J, with 7 bases between. CDR1 is MNHEY and CDR2 is SVGAGI in the germline V gene. This chain's CDR3 is CASSYRGAYEQYF. In DNA form, the CDR3 reads TGTGCCAGCAGTTACAGGGGGGCCTACGAGCAGTACTTC.

This chain connects TRBV3-1 to TRBJ1-5, with TRBD1 matching 10 bases. The CDR3 length is 13 residues. Losses at the gene ends were 3 bases for V and 15 bases for J; bases not matched to a gene: 8. From germline, CDR1 is LGHDT and CDR2 YNNKEL (reference sequence). The CDR3 here is CASSQGDRGPLHF. Here the CDR3 DNA reads TGTGCCAGCAGCCAGGGAGACAGGGGGCCTCTGCATTTT.

In this sample, this clonotype turned up a few times. The chain joins TRBV20-1 to TRBJ1-1; 8 positions match TRBD1. Germline-derived CDR1 and CDR2 are DFQATT and SNEGSKA (reference sequence). Trimming cost V 3 bases and J 5 bases; bases outside gene matches: 11. There are 15 residues in the CDR3. The chain's CDR3 is CSARITGGLRTEAFF. The CDR3 DNA is TGCAGTGCTAGGATCACAGGGGGGCTCCGGACTGAAGCTTTCTTT.

This clonotype was recorded a few times. V usage is TRBV6-5 and J usage is TRBJ1-5; D is ambiguous. Germline V CDR1 and CDR2: MNHEY, SVGAGI. V was pared by 6 bases and J by 5 bases, with 17 bases between. CDR3 size: 15 residues. The CDR3 bases are TGTGCCAGCAGGCCTCCCGGCGGCAAACATCAGCCCCAGCATTTT. As protein: CASRPPGGKHQPQHF.

The chain is built from TRBV7-2 and TRBJ2-7, with 13 nucleotides matching TRBD2. This CDR3 region has 16 residues. Germline assignment: CDR1 SGHTA and CDR2 FQGNSA. The ends lost 4 bases at V and 2 bases at J; junction bases unmatched: 5. The CDR3 bases are TGTGCCAGCAGCTCGCCGACTAGCGGGAGGACCTACGAGCAGTACTTC. This codes for CASSSPTSGRTYEQYF.

The V call is TRBV20-1, the J call TRBJ2-1; the D gene is possibly TRBD1 (8 bases). Germline CDR1 and CDR2: DFQATT and SNEGSKA (reference sequence). The germline V and J ends were trimmed by 3 bases and 1 base, with 28 bases remaining between them. The CDR3 is 20 amino acids. CDR3 coding DNA: TGCAGTGCTAGGTTCCCCTGGCAGGGGGCGGCGGGAGAGTCCTACAATGAGCAGTTCTTC. This translates into CSARFPWQGAAGESYNEQFF.